This T cell receptor beta chain was identified during a study of spatial heterogeneity in lung cancer. Study as a whole: Sequencing consistently turned up more beta-chain sequences than alpha-chain sequences.

Comments on this clonotype: As yet, its antigen is unknown.

Trimming removed 5 bases at V and 1 base at J, with 15 bases between. This CDR3 has 14 residues. From germline, CDR1 is DFQATT and CDR2 SNEGSKA (reference sequence). Time point here: sample taken at primary tumor resection. From tumor, nontumor lung or frozen PBMC, whole RNA was taken unsorted for sequencing. Samples were obtained from about 72 donors, all untreated early-stage non-small cell lung cancer patients. All TCR cDNA molecules were individually tagged with a unique molecular identifier. MiXCR, applied by TCRdb to the 5' RACE reads, yields one record per CDR3 protein. The sample has around 60,000 distinct CDR3 sequences; approximately 8% are singletons. The study, taken as a whole, reports: The study found ubiquitous expanded tumor TCRs in blood more at resection than follow-up.

The sequence was collected from a female donor with early-stage non-small cell lung cancer. The material sequenced was PBMCs, taken at surgery. The V and J genes are TRBV20-1 and TRBJ2-7, with a weak D call TRBD2 (7 bases). This CDR3 is CSALGGRFSYEQYF. The CDR3 region has the DNA TGCAGTGCTCTCGGGGGGCGGTTTTCCTACGAGCAGTACTTC.